This T cell receptor beta chain was profiled in a study of blood T cell repertoires in COVID-19. Overall study: COVID-19 samples from acute and convalescent phases originated in the United States, Italy and Spain. Sample material is recorded as cDNA or gDNA derived from T cells, B-cell-depleted T cells, or PBMCs.

Study processing details: Cell counts per sample came from amplifying reference gene primers. The protocol was immunoSEQ multiplex PCR, while the TCRdb copy is restricted to in-frame clones and leaves out a portion. The V and J calls and clone size are taken from that table; D and trimming were inferred from the DNA. The table lists some 44,000 clones, 87% of them singletons. The germline CDR1 and CDR2 sequences are WNHNN and SYGVQD (reference sequence). V was cut by 0 bases and J by 5 bases, with 14 bases left in between. CDR3 length: 15 residues. The count of this clone is one. The source material was peripheral blood. The origin of this receptor is a man aged 60 to 69 with active COVID-19. This chain uses TRBV10-1 with TRBJ2-7, with a tentative D call TRBD2 (6 bases). The CDR3 sequence is CASSESIREADEQYF. The CDR3 DNA reads as TGCGCCAGCAGTGAGTCCATCAGGGAGGCGGACGAGCAGTACTTC.